This T cell receptor beta chain was retrieved from a study of cytomegalovirus exposure and HLA in healthy donors listed by TCRdb under 2017. About the full investigation: In an earlier analysis of fewer than 750 of the donors, about 260 Gb of sequence data and approximately 100 million unique TCR beta sequences from 180 million or so T cells were reported. High-throughput TCR immunosequencing, statistical association of individual TCRs with disease status, and machine learning were combined to predict cytomegalovirus infection status. The number of typed donors differed by locus: about 620-640 for A, B, C, DRB1 and DQB1; approximately 530 for DQA1; 600 to 610 for DPA1; and 400 to 480 for DPB1. Class I and class II HLA loci were covered by the typing at four-digit resolution. Among roughly 400 genotyped donors of the cohort, an average of roughly 230,000 unique TCR beta nucleotide sequences was sequenced per donor, of which 15% to 20% were non-productive. Every discovery cohort repertoire had been produced on one sequencing platform. A later analysis re-analyzed previously published TCR beta repertoires from roughly 600 donors and added high-resolution HLA genotyping to study TCR occurrence patterns. The aim of the study was to test whether cataloging public T cell receptors could identify signatures of past pathogen exposure. Approximately 310 gigabases of sequencing data and tens of millions of unique TCR sequences were included in an early release covering roughly 700 HLA-typed donors. An earlier analysis of some 600 of the donors applied high-throughput TCR beta sequencing to assess whether each TCR beta V gene segment acted as functional or pseudogenic. Because of strong linkage in the cohort, 4 to 6 DR-DQ haplotypes were treated as single units for association and clustering. In addition to the first cohort of around 670 subjects, a separate validation cohort of 120 different subjects was used. Among the approximately 400 genotyped donors, about 85% belonged to the genetic ancestry cluster associated with self-reported Caucasian donors. Rather than drawing on any new phenotypic data, the later analysis identified candidate immune exposures from TCR beta sequences and the way those sequences occurred across donors. Using immunosequencing, the study profiled T cell repertoires from 666 subjects and related those repertoires to cytomegalovirus serostatus. In a later genetic analysis, genome-wide SNP genotypes for about three fifths of the roughly 670 donors were used, and that subset was treated as a discovery cohort. Donor age, sex, ethnicity and CMV serostatus were collected together with the repertoire data.

Overall study outcomes, separate from this receptor: In a later analysis, TCR association rates were found to vary across HLA loci, with the most associated TCRs seen for DRB1 alleles and the fewest for HLA-C alleles. In a later analysis, several top co-occurrence clusters were reported to appear linked to parvovirus B19, influenza, CMV and Epstein-Barr virus. Because some donors lacked HLA typing at each locus, the association tests relied only on the typed subset. The classifier was reported to diagnose cytomegalovirus status with high specificity and sensitivity in both the original and validation cohorts. Broadly in line with IMGT annotations, most TCR beta V segments showed up in productive rearrangements about 90% or about 30% of the time in an earlier analysis of approximately 640 of the donors. Because the 87-base-pair reads could not distinguish some IMGT-functional V segments, including TRBV6-2 and TRBV6-3, those segments were excluded. It was suggested by the authors that the approach could potentially be generalized to other disease states and immunological phenotypes. A group of highly shared sequence variants was considered likely to be a technical artifact of the sequencing pipeline. In a later genetic analysis, fewer N-insertions in productive TCRs were reported among donors in an Asian-associated ancestry cluster than the roughly 700-donor mean. A later genetic analysis associated a missense DCLRE1C variant with V-gene and J-gene trimming of TCR beta chains, and an independent cohort replicated the association. In this cohort, only TCR beta chains were sequenced, and detectable features were limited by the absence of alpha or paired-chain data. A further reported finding was that TCR beta sequences accurately predicted the HLA-A and HLA-B alleles for most subjects in the first cohort. A later analysis associated 16,951 TCR beta sequences with specific HLA alleles at a false discovery rate of 0.05. Because counts were too low, more than 15 rarely observed V segments, including chromosome 9 orphons, were left out of the earlier analysis of some 600 of the donors. Correlated functional status among segregating V segments might be attributable to linkage disequilibrium, but an unknown experimental factor could not be ruled out. The study listed around 160 TCR beta chains as associated with cytomegalovirus. Sequencing depth was assumed to be roughly uniform across donors in the presence/absence analyses, though that assumption may not hold. A later analysis found that HLA-associated TCR beta chains were more clonally expanded and had lower generation probabilities than equally common non-associated chains. Immune exposure information for the cohort was limited to CMV serostatus. According to a later analysis, most CMV-associated TCR beta chains appeared to be HLA-restricted, and the HLA associations seemed to be driven largely by CMV exposure. Most TCR sequences were observed very rarely across donors, whereas some public TCRs were present in many individuals. In vitro tests confirmed that three of the cytomegalovirus-associated TCR beta chains recognize cytomegalovirus antigens. When HLA alleles, especially DR and DQ, strongly co-occurred, attributing TCR associations to individual alleles was difficult.

The junction shows trimming of 3 bases on V and 0 bases on J, plus 12 bases between the germline ends. The CDR3 runs 15 residues from the cysteine to the phenylalanine. The kept DNA is CDR3 alone, 45 bases in frame from the first base. CDR1 and CDR2 are read off the germline V gene as SNHLY and FYNNEI. Receptor amplification or capture employed the immunoSEQ multiplex PCR assay. For the multiplex PCR, a mixture combining 60 forward primers for TCR Vbeta segments and 13 reverse primers for TCR Jbeta segments was used. The CDR3 region of rearranged TCR beta genes was amplified from genomic DNA by a multiplex PCR assay. The Illumina HiSeq System was used to sequence the amplified TCR beta libraries as 87-base-pair reads. As for the original processing: A later analysis counted about 80 million unique TCR beta chains across the 670 or so repertoires, and 9.5 million to 11 million of these chains were shared by at least two donors. A nearest-neighbor algorithm error-corrected the raw reads and collapsed the reads into unique sequences, merging closely related sequences to remove PCR and sequencing errors. To assign V, D and J gene segments, CDR3 sequences were aligned to IMGT reference sequences. Each retained sequence needed at least a six-nucleotide match to both a V gene segment and a J gene segment. A rearrangement counted as productive if the CDR3 had no stop codons and remained in frame with V and J, and every other rearrangement counted as non-productive. CDR3 was defined according to IMGT convention as the region running from the second conserved V-encoded cysteine to the conserved J-encoded phenylalanine. The earlier analysis of fewer than 700 of the donors excluded sequences that lacked an unambiguous match to a single V gene segment. In an earlier analysis of approximately 500 of the donors, a V segment was called functional when productive rearrangements were above 56.7%, and segregating when the standard deviation between donors exceeded 5%. To diagnose cytomegalovirus status from the catalog of TCR beta chain sequences, a statistical classification framework was built. In a later analysis, V and J genes were assigned by comparing TCR nucleotide sequences against IMGT/GENE-DB human TR gene sequences. In a later analysis, CDR3 sequences and most-parsimonious VDJ recombination scenarios were assigned using the TCRdist pipeline. In a later analysis, each TCR beta chain was defined by its CDR3 amino acid sequence together with its V-gene family, and reads lacking a unique V-gene family were excluded. A later analysis removed 500 to 600 highly shared, low-generation-probability nucleotide sequences to deal with suspected cross-contamination and a sequencing artifact. In a later analysis, a clonal expansion index for each public chain was calculated from normalized within-repertoire ranks of inferred template counts. Generation probabilities in a later analysis came from a VDJ recombination model fitted to out-of-frame rearrangements, and those results were checked against IGoR. In a later analysis, TCR-TCR, TCR-HLA and TCR-CMV co-occurrence was scored with hypergeometric tests, and a repertoire-size bias correction was applied to TCR pairs. In a later analysis, false discovery rates were estimated by permuting HLA or CMV assignments 20 times. In a later analysis, co-occurring TCRs were grouped using DBSCAN, and TCRdist sequence similarity was added for clustering within HLA-allele-positive subsets. Repertoires with fewer than 30,000 or more than 120,000 public chains, plus five repertoires with anomalous nucleotide sharing, were excluded from co-occurrence clustering. Here the immuneACCESS table is served through TCRdb, limited to in-frame sequences with V and J called. Missing clones are a known gap in these copies; in checked studies unresolved V genes cover under half, and the rest lacks a known reason. V, J and clone size were drawn from that table, and D and trimming were deduced from the DNA. This sample has 130,000 or so clones in its table, and around 8.5% of those were observed once. The top ten clones comprise under 5.5% of the sample.

In total, approximately 690 healthy bone marrow donors made up the cohort. At the time of sampling, every cohort member was nominally healthy, though immune exposures that went unrecorded were likely present. The donor was CMV seronegative and belonged to the group of 352 seronegative cohort members. Every donor gave a peripheral blood sample, and the peripheral blood mononuclear cells from that sample were used for TCR beta sequencing. Genomic DNA was extracted from the blood cell samples with the Qiagen DNeasy Blood Extraction Kit. As to this clone: Its cognate antigen has yet to be identified. No base-level quality is on record; no much larger clone is a single base apart.

The V and J segments used are TRBV2 and TRBJ2-7; the best D guess is TRBD1, with 6 bases matching. Sequences were obtained from PBMCs. The clonotype comes from a man aged 35 to 55 in good health and CMV-seronegative. The sequence in DNA is TGTGCCAGCAGTGAGGGGGCTTTGAGCTCCTACGAGCAGTACTTC. This is translated as CASSEGALSSYEQYF.